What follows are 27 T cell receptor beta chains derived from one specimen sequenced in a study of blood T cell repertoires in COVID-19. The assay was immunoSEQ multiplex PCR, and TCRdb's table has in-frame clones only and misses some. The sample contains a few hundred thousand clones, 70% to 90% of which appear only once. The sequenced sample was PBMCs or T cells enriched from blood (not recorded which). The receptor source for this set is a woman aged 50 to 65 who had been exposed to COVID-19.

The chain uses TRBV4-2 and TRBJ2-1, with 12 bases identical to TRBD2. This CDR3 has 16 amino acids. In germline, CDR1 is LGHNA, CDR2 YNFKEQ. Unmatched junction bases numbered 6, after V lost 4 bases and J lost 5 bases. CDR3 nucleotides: TGTGCCAGCAGCCCCCGGACTAGCGGGGCGAACAATGAGCAGTTCTTC. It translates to CASSPRTSGANNEQFF.

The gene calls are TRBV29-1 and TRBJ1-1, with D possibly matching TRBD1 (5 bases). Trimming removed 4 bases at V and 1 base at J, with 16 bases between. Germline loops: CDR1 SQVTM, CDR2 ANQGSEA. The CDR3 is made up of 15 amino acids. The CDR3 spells CSVGGRAVSNTEAFF. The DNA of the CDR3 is TGCAGCGTTGGTGGCAGGGCGGTTTCGAACACTGAAGCTTTCTTT.

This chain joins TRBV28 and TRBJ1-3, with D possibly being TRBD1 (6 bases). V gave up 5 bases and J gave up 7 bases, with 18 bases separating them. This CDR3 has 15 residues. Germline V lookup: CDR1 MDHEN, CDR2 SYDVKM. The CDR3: CASSPFGQYGNTIYF. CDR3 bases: TGTGCCAGCAGTCCCTTTGGACAGTACGGGAACACCATATATTTT.

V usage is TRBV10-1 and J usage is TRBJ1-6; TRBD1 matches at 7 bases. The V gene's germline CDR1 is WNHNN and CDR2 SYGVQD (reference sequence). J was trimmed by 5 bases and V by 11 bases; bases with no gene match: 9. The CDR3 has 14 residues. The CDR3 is CAPRDSDNNSPLHF. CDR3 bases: TGCGCCCCCAGGGACAGCGATAATAATTCACCCCTCCACTTT.

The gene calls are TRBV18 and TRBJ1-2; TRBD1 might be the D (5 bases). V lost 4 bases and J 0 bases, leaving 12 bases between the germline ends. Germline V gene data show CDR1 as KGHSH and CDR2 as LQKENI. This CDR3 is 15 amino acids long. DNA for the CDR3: TGTGCCAGCTCACTAACAGGATATGCTAACTATGGCTACACCTTC. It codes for CASSLTGYANYGYTF.

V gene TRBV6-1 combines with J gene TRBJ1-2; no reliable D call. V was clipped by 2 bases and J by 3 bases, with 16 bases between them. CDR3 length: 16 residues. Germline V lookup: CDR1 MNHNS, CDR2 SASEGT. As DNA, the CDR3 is TGTGCCAGCAGTGAATCCCCTAGGCCAGCTTACTATGGCTACACCTTC. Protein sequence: CASSESPRPAYYGYTF.

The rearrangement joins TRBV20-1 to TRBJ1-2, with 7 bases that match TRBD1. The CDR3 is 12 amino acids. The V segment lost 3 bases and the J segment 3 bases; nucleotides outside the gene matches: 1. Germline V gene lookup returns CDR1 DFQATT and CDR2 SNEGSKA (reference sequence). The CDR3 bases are TGCAGTGCTAGTGACAGGGACTATGGCTACACCTTC. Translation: CSASDRDYGYTF.

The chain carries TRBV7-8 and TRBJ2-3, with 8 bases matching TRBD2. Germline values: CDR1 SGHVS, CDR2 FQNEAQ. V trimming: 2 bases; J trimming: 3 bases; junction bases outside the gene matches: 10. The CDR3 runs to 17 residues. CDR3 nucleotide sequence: TGTGCCAGCAGCTTACTCGGGAGCGGGGGTCTAACAGATACGCAGTATTTT. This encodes CASSLLGSGGLTDTQYF.

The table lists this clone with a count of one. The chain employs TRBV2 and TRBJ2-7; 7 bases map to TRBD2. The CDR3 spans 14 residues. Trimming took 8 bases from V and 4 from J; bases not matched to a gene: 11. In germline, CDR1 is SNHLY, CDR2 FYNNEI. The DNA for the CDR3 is TGTGCCAGCCACCGCGGGGGAACTTTTTACGAGCAGTACTTC. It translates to CASHRGGTFYEQYF.

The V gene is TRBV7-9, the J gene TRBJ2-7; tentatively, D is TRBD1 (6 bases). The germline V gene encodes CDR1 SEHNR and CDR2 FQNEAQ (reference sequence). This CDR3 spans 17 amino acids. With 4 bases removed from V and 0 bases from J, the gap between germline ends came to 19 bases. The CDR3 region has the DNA TGTGCCAGCAGCTCGGCCTCGACAGGCTTAAGCTCCTACGAGCAGTACTTC. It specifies CASSSASTGLSSYEQYF.

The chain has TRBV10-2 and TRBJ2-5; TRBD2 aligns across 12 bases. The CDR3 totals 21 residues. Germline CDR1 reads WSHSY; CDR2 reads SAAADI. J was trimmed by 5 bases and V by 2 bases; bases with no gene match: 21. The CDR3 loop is CASSERLTGAELAGGRETQYF. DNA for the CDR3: TGCGCCAGCAGTGAGCGCCTAACAGGGGCCGAACTAGCGGGGGGCCGGGAGACCCAGTACTTC.

The CDR3 bases are TGTGCCAGCAGTGAAAGCCTTTCACCCCTCCACTTT. Translation: CASSESLSPLHF. The chain combines TRBV6-1 with TRBJ1-6, with D uncertain. Per the germline V gene, CDR1 is MNHNS and CDR2 is SASEGT. Trimming shortened V by 2 bases and J by 9 bases, and 5 bases separated the two germline ends. The CDR3 spans 12 residues.

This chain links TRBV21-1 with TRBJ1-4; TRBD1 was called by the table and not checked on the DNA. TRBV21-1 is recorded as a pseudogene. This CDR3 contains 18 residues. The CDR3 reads CASSLVGGQGDSREKLFF. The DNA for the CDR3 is TGTGCCAGCAGCCTAGTAGGGGGACAGGGAGATTCGAGGGAAAAACTGTTTTTT.

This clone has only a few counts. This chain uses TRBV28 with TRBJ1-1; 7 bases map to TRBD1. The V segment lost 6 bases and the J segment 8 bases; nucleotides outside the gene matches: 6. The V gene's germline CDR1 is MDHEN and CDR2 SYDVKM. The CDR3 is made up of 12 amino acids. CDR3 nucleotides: TGTGCCAGCAGGCTACAGACAGGGGAAGCTTTCTTT. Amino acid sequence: CASRLQTGEAFF.

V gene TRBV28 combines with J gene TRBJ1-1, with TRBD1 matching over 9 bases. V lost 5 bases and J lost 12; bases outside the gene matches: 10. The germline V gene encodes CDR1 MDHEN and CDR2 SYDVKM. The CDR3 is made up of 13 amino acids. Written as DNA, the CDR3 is TGTGCCAGCAGTCAGAATTTTGACAGGGGGACTTTCTTT. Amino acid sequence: CASSQNFDRGTFF.

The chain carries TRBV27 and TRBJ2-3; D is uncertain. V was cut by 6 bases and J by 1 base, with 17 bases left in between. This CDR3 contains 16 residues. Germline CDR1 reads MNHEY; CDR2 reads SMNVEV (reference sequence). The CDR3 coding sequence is TGTGCCAGCAGACGTTCACCGCCCGGTGGCACAGATACGCAGTATTTT. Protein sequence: CASRRSPPGGTDTQYF.

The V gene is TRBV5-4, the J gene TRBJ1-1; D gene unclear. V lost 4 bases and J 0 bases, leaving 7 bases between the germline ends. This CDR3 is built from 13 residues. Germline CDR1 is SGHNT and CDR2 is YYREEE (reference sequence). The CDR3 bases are TGTGCCAGCAGCCTTTATTTGAACACTGAAGCTTTCTTT. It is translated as CASSLYLNTEAFF. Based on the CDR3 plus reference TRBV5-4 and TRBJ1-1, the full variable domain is ETGVTQSPTHLIKTRGQQVTLRCSSQSGHNTVSWYQQALGQGPQFIFQYYREEENGRGNFPPRFSGLQFPNYSSELNVNALELDDSALYLCASSLYLNTEAFFGQGTRLTVV.

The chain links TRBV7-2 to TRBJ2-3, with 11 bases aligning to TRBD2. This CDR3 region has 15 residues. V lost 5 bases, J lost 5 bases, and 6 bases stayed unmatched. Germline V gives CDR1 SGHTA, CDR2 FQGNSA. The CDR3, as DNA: TGTGCCAGCAGCCGTAGCGGGGGGGCGATAGATACGCAGTATTTT. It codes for CASSRSGGAIDTQYF.

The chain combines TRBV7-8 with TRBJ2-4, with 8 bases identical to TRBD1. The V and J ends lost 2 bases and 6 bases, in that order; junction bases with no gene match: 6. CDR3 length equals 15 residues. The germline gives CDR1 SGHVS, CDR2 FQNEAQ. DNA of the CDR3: TGTGCCAGCAGCTTATGGCAGGGGGCGGGAAACATTCAGTACTTC. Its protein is CASSLWQGAGNIQYF.

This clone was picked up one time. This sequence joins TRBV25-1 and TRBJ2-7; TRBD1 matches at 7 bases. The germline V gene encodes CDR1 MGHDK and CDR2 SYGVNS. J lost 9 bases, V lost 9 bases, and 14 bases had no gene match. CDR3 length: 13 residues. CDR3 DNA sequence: TGTGCCAGACTGACAGGAGCAAAGGGGGCGCAGTACTTC. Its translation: CARLTGAKGAQYF.

CDR3 residues: CASSRGGRTEAFF. In DNA form, the CDR3 reads TGTGCCAGTAGTAGAGGGGGCCGCACTGAAGCTTTCTTT. This rearrangement joins TRBV19 to TRBJ1-1, with 7 bases that match TRBD1. The CDR3 is 13 residues long. CDR1 is LNHDA and CDR2 is SQIVND in the germline V gene (reference sequence). The V and J ends lost 4 bases and 4 bases, in that order; junction bases with no gene match: 3.

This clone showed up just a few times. The CDR3 DNA follows: TGTGCCAGCAGCACCAACCCAGGGAATGGAGCTTTCTTT. Encoded protein: CASSTNPGNGAFF. The chain is built from TRBV11-1 and TRBJ1-1; maybe TRBD1 (5 bases). Germline loops: CDR1 SGHAT, CDR2 FQDESV (reference sequence). V lost 5 bases and J lost 10, with 17 bases in between. This CDR3 is 13 amino acids long.

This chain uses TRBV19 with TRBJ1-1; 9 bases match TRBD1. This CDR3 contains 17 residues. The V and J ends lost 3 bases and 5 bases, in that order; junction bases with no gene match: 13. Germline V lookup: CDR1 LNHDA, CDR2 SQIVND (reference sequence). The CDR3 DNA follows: TGTGCCAGTAGTATCGCGGGACAGGGATCCTTAAGAACTGAAGCTTTCTTT. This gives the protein CASSIAGQGSLRTEAFF. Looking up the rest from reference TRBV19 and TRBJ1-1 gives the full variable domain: DGGITQSPKYLFRKEGQNVTLSCEQNLNHDAMYWYRQDPGQGLRLIYYSQIVNDFQKGDIAEGYSVSREKKESFPLTVTSAQKNPTAFYLCASSIAGQGSLRTEAFFGQGTRLTVV.

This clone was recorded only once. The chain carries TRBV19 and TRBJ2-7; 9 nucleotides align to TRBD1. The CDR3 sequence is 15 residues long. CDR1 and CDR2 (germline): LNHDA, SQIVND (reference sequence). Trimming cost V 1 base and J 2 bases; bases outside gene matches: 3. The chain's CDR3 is CASSIGGTGTYEQYF. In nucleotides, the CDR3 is TGTGCCAGTAGTATAGGTGGGACAGGGACCTACGAGCAGTACTTC.

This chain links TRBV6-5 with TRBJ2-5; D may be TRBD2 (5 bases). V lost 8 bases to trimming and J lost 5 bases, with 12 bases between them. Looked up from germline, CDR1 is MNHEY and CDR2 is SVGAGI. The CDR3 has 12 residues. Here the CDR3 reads CASAPSGETQYF. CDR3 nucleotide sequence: TGTGCCAGCGCTCCCTCGGGGGAGACCCAGTACTTC.

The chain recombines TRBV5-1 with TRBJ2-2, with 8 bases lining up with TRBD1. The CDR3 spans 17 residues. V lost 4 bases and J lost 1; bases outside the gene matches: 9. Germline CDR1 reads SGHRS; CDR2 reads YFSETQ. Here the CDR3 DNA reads TGCGCCAGCAGCCGGCCTCGGGACAGGATGAACACCGGGGAGCTGTTTTTT. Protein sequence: CASSRPRDRMNTGELFF.

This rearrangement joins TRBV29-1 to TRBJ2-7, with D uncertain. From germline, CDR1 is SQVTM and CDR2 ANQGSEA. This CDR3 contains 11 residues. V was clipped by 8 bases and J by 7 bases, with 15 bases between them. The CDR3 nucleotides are TGCAGCCCCCCCCGCGGCCGTGAGCAGTACTTC. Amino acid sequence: CSPPRGREQYF.